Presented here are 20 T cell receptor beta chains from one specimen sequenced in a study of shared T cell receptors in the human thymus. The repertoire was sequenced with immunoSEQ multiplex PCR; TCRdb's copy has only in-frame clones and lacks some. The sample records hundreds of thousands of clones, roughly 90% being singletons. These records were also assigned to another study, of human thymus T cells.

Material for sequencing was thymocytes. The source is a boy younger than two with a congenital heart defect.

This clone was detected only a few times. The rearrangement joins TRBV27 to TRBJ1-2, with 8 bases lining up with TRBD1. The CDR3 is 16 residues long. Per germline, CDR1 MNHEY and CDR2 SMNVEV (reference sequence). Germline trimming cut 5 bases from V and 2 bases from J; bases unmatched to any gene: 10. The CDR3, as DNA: TGTGCCAGCAGTCCAGAGACAGGGGACAAAAACTATGGCTACACCTTC. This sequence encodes CASSPETGDKNYGYTF.

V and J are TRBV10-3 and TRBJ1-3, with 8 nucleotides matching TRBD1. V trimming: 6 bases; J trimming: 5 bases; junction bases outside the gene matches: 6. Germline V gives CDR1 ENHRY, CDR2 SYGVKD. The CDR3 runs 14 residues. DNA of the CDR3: TGTGCCATCAGGCAGGGGGCCAACCGAAACACCATATATTTT. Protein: CAIRQGANRNTIYF.

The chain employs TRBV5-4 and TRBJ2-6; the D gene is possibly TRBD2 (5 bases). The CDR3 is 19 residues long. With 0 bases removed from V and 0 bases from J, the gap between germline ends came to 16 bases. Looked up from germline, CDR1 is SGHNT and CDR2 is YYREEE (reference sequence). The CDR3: CASSLERRSGSSGANVLTF. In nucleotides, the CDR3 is TGTGCCAGCAGCTTGGAGCGGAGGAGCGGCAGCTCTGGGGCCAACGTCCTGACTTTC.

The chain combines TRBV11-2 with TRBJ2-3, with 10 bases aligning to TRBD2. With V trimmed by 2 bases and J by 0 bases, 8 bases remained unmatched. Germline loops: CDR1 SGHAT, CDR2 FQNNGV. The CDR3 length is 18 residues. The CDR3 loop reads CASSLKREGLGSTDTQYF. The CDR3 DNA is TGTGCCAGCAGCTTAAAGCGGGAGGGCCTTGGGAGCACAGATACGCAGTATTTT.

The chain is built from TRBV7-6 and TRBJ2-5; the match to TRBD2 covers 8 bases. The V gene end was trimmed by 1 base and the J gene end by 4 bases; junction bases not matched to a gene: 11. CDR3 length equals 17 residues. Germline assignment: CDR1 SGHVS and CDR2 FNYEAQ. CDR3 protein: CASSLGMGGLAGETQYF. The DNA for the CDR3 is TGTGCCAGCAGCTTAGGAATGGGTGGGCTAGCGGGAGAGACCCAGTACTTC.

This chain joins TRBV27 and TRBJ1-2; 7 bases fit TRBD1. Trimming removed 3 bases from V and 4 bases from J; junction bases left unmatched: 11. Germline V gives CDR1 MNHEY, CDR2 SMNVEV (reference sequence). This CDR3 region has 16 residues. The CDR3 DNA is TGTGCCAGCAGTTTTTATGGACACCACAGGGGCTATGGCTACACCTTC. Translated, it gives CASSFYGHHRGYGYTF.

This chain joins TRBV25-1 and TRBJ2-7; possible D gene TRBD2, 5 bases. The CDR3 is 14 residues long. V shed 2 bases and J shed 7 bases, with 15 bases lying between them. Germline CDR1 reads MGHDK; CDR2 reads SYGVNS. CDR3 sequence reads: CASSEPGPTGEQYF. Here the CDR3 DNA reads TGTGCCAGCAGTGAACCAGGACCTACGGGGGAGCAGTACTTC.

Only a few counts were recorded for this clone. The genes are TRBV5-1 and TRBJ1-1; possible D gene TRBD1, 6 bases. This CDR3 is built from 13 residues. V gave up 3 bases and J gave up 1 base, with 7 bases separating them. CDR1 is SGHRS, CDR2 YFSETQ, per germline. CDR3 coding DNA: TGCGCCAGCAGCTCGACAGGGAACACTGAAGCTTTCTTT. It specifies CASSSTGNTEAFF.

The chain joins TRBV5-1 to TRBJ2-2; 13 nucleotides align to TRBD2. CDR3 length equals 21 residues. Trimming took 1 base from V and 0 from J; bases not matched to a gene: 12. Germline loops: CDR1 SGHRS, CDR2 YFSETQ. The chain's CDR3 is CASSLPRPLAGGPSNTGELFF. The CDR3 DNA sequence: TGCGCCAGCAGCTTGCCAAGGCCACTAGCGGGAGGGCCCTCGAACACCGGGGAGCTGTTTTTT.

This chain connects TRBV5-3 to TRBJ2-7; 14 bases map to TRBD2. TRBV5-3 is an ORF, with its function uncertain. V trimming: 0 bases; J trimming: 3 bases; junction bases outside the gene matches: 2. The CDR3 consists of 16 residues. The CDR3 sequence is CARSLAGTSGSYEQYF. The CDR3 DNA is TGTGCCAGAAGCTTGGCTGGGACTAGCGGGAGCTACGAGCAGTACTTC.

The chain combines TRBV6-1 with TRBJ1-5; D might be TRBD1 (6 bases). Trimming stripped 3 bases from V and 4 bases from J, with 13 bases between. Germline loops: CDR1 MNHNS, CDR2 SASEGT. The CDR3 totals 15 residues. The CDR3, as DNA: TGTGCCAGCAGTGATATCCGTAGGGGGAATCAGCCCCAGCATTTT. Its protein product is CASSDIRRGNQPQHF.

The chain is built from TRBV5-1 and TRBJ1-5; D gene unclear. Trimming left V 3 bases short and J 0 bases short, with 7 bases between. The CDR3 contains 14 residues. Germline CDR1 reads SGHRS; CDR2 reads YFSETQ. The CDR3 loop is CASSYGDSNQPQHF. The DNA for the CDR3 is TGCGCCAGCAGCTACGGGGATAGCAATCAGCCCCAGCATTTT.

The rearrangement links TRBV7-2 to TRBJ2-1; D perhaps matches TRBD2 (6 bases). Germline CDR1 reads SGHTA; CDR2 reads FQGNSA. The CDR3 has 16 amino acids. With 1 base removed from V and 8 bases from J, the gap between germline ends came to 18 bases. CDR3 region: CASSLGGRESFHEQFF. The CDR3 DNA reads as TGTGCCAGCAGCTTAGGAGGGCGGGAATCATTCCATGAGCAGTTCTTC. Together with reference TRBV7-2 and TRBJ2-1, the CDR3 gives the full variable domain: GAGVSQSPSNKVTEKGKDVELRCDPISGHTALYWYRQSLGQGLEFLIYFQGNSAPDKSGLPSDRFSAERTGGSVSTLTIQRTQQEDSAVYLCASSLGGRESFHEQFFGPGTRLTVL.

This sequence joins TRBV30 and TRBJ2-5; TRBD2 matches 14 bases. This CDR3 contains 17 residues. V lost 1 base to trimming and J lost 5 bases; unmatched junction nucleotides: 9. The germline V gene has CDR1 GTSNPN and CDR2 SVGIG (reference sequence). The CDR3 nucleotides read TGTGCCTGGAGTGAGGGGACTAGCGGGAGACCTCCTGAGACCCAGTACTTC. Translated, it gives CAWSEGTSGRPPETQYF.

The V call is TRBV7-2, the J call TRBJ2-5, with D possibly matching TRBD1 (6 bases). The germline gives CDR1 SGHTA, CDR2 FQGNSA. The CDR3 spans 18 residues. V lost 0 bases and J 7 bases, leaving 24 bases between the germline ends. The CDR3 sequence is CASSLAGRGQNHYLTQYF. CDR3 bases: TGTGCCAGCAGCTTAGCTGGACGGGGACAAAACCACTATCTGACCCAGTACTTC.

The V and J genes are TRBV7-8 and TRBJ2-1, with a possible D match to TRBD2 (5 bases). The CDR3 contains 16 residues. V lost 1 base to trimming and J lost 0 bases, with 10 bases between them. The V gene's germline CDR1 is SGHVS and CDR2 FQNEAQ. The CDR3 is CASSLEGASSYNEQFF. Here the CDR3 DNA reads TGTGCCAGCAGCTTAGAGGGAGCTAGCTCCTACAATGAGCAGTTCTTC.

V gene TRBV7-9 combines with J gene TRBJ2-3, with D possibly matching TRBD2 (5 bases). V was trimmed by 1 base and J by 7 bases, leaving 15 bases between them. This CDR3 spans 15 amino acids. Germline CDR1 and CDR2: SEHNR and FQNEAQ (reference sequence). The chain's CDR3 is CASSLEGARAYTQYF. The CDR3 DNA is TGTGCCAGCAGCTTAGAGGGAGCCCGGGCATATACGCAGTATTTT.

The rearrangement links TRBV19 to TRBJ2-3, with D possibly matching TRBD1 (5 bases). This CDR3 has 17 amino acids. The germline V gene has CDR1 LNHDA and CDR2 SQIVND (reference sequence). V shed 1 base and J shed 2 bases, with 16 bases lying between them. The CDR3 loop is CASSIGQMKRITDTQYF. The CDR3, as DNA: TGTGCCAGTAGTATAGGACAGATGAAAAGGATCACAGATACGCAGTATTTT. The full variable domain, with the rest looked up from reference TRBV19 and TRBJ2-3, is DGGITQSPKYLFRKEGQNVTLSCEQNLNHDAMYWYRQDPGQGLRLIYYSQIVNDFQKGDIAEGYSVSREKKESFPLTVTSAQKNPTAFYLCASSIGQMKRITDTQYFGPGTRLTVL.

CDR3 region: CASSPVASPSQSSYNEQFF. The CDR3 bases are TGTGCCAGCAGCCCTGTAGCTTCGCCCTCTCAGAGCTCCTACAATGAGCAGTTCTTC. The chain combines TRBV9 with TRBJ2-1, with D unclear. The CDR3 has 19 amino acids. Trimming took 4 bases from V and 0 from J, leaving 23 bases between them. Germline V gene sequence: CDR1 SGDLS, CDR2 YYNGEE.

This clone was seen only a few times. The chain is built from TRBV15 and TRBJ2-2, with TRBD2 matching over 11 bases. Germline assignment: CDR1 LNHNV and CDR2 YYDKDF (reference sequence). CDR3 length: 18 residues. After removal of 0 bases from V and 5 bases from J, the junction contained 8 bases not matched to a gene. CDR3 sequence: CATSRDRLAGGGTGELFF. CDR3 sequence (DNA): TGTGCCACCAGCAGAGATCGTCTAGCGGGAGGTGGAACCGGGGAGCTGTTTTTT. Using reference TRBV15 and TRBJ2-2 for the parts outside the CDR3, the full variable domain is DAMVIQNPRYQVTQFGKPVTLSCSQTLNHNVMYWYQQKSSQAPKLLFHYYDKDFNNEADTPDNFQSRRPNTSFCFLDIRSPGLGDTAMYLCATSRDRLAGGGTGELFFGEGSRLTVL.